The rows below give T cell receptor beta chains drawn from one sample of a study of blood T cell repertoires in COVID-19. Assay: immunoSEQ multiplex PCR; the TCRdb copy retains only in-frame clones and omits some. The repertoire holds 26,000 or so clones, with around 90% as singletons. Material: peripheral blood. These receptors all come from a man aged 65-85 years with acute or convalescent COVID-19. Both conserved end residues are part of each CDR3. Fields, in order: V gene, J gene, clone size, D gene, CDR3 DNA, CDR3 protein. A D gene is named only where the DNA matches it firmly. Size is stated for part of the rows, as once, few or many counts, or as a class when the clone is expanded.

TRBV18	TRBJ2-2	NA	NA	TGTGCCAGCTCACCACGCCAGGCCTGGCAGGGCCTGGCCGGGGAGCTGTTTTTT	CASSPRQAWQGLAGELFF
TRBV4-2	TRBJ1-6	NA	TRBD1	TGTGCCAGCAGCAAAGGGACAGGGGAAGGTAATTCACCCCTCCACTTT	CASSKGTGEGNSPLHF
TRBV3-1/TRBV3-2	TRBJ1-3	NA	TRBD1	TGTGCCAGCAGCCCCTCGACAGGGGCGGGAAACACCATATATTTT	CASSPSTGAGNTIYF
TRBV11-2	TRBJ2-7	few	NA	TGTGCCAGCAGCTTACCGTACAGGAACTCCTACGAGCAGTACTTC	CASSLPYRNSYEQYF
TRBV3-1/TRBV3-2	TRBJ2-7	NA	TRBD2	TGTGCCAGCAGCCGTGGACTAGCGTTTTTCGAGCAGTACTTC	CASSRGLAFFEQYF
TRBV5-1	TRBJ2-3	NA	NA	TGCGCCAGCAGTACGGGGATGCGGACAGATACGCAGTATTTT	CASSTGMRTDTQYF
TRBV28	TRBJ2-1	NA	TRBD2	TGTGCCAGCAGATTAGCGGGAGGGAACAATGAGCAGTTCTTC	CASRLAGGNNEQFF
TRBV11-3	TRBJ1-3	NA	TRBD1	TGTGCCAGCAGCGCAGTAACAGGGGAAGGAAACACCATATATTTT	CASSAVTGEGNTIYF
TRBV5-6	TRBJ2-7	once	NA	TGTGCCAGCAGCCGTACAGGGGGGGCCTTCTACGAGCAGTACTTC	CASSRTGGAFYEQYF
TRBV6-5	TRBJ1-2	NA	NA	TGTGCCAGCAGTTACAAGCGGGGGCTCGGCTATGGCTACACCTTC	CASSYKRGLGYGYTF
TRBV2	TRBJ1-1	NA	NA	TGTGCCAGCAGTGTTCAGGGAAATGAAGCTTTCTTT	CASSVQGNEAFF
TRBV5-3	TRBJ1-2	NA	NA	TGTGCCAGAAGCTTGGTTCGGTACCTCAACTATGGCTACACCTTC	CARSLVRYLNYGYTF
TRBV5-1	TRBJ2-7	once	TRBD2	TGCGCCAGCAGCCCGGCTAGCGGGAGGGCATACGAGCAGTACTTC	CASSPASGRAYEQYF
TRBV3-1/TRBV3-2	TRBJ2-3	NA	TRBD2	TGTGCCACCTCTCCGGGAGGGGACGGAGCAGATACGCAGTATTTT	CATSPGGDGADTQYF
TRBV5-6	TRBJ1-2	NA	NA	TGTGCCAGCAGCACGCTCCAGGCATTGGGCTACACCTTC	CASSTLQALGYTF
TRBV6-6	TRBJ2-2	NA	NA	TGTGCCAGCAGTCCCAGGGGTAGCGGGTCGAACACCGGGGAGCTGTTTTTT	CASSPRGSGSNTGELFF
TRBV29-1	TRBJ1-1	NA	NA	TGCAGCGTTGAAGACAGGGATCGAGGTGAAGCTTTCTTT	CSVEDRDRGEAFF
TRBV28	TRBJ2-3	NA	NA	TGTGCCAGCAGTGTTAGCCGGACGCAGTATTTT	CASSVSRTQYF
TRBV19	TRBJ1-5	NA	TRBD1	TGTGCCAGTAGTACACAACAGGGGCTAAGTCAGCCCCAGCATTTT	CASSTQQGLSQPQHF
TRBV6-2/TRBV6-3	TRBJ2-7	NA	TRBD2	TGTGCCAGCAGTTACTCGAAGTCGCGGGGGAGGGGCTACGAGCAGTACTTC	CASSYSKSRGRGYEQYF
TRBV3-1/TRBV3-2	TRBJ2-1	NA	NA	TGTGCCAGCAGCTTCGACGGAGTCGGGGAAACGAATGAGCAGTTCTTC	CASSFDGVGETNEQFF
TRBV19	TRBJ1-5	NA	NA	TGTGCCAGTAGTATATTGGGGCAGGCCCCCAATCAGCCCCAGCATTTT	CASSILGQAPNQPQHF